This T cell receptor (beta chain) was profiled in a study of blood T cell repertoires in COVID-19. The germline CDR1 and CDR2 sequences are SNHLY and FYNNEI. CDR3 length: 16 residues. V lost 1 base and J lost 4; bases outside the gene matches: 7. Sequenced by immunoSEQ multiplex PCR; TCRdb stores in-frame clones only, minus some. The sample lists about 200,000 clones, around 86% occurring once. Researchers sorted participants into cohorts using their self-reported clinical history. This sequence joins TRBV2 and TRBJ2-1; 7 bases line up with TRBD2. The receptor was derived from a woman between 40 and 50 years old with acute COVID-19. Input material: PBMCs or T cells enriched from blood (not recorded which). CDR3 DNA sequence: TGTGCCAGCAGTGAAGAGGGGCTAGCGGTATACAATGAGCAGTTCTTC. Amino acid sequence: CASSEEGLAVYNEQFF.